This TCR beta chain was obtained from a study of neurological immune-mediated disorders. Time point specified: longitudinal time-point 3. This clonotype was observed many times. Antigen: not known. Overall study findings and caveats: Across subjects, expanded clones had no CDR3 amino acid sequences in common, pointing to private repertoires in all groups.

V lost 1 base, J lost 9 bases, and 8 bases lay in between. CDR3 size: 12 residues. CDR1 SGHRS and CDR2 YFSETQ come from the germline V gene. A 10-nucleotide random UMI tagged transcripts in template-switch 5'RACE cDNA synthesis. Using its own MiXCR run on the 5' RACE reads, TCRdb lists one record per CDR3 protein. The data contain more than 75,000 distinct CDR3 sequences, 4.3% of them seen just once; the ten biggest clones take up 5.7%. Sequencing input: PBMCs. This clonotype originated in a woman aged 55-75 years with multiple sclerosis. The gene calls are TRBV5-1 and TRBJ2-1; D may be TRBD1 or TRBD2 (5 bases each). CDR3: CASSLLGTEQFF. The CDR3 region has the DNA TGCGCCAGCAGCTTGCTTGGGACTGAGCAGTTCTTC. Full variable domain (rest looked up from reference TRBV5-1 and TRBJ2-1): KAGVTQTPRYLIKTRGQQVTLSCSPISGHRSVSWYQQTPGQGLQFLFEYFSETQRNKGNFPGRFSGRQFSNSRSEMNVSTLELGDSALYLCASSLLGTEQFFGPGTRLTVL.